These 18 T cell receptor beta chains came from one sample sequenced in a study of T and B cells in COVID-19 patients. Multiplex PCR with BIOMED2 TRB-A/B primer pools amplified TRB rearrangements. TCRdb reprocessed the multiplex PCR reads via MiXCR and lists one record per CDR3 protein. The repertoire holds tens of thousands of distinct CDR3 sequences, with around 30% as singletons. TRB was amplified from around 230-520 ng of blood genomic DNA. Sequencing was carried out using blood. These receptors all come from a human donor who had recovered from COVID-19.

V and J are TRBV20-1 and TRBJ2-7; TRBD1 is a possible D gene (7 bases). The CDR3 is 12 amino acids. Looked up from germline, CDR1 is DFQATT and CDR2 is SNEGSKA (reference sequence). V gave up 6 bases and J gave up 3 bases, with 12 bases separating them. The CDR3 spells CSARGVDYEQYF. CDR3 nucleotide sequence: TGCAGTGCCAGGGGGGTAGACTACGAGCAGTACTTC.

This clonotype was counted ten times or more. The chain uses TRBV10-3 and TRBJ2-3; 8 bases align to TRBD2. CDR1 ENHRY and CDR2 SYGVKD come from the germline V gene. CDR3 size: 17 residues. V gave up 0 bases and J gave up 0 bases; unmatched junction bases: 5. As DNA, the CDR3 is TGTGCCATCAGTGAGTCGTCCGGGGGGGCCAGCACAGATACGCAGTATTTT. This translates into CAISESSGGASTDTQYF.

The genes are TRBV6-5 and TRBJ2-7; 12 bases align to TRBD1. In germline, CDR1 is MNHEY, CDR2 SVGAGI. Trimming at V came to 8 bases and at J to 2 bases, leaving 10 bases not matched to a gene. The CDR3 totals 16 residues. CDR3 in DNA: TGTGCCAGCGGTGCCCAGGGGACAGGGGGCCCCTACGAGCAGTACTTC. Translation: CASGAQGTGGPYEQYF.

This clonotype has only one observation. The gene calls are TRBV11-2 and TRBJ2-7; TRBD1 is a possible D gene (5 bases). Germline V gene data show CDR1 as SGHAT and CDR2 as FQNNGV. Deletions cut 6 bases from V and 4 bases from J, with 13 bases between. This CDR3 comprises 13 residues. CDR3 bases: TGTGCCAGCAGGAACTCAGCAGGGTACGAGCAGTACTTC. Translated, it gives CASRNSAGYEQYF.

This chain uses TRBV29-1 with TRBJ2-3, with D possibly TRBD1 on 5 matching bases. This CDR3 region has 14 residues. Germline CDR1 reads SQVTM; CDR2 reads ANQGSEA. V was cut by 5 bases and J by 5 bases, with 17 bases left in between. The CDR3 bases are TGCAGCGTTATGGGGCAGGGCTTTGGAGATACGCAGTATTTT. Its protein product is CSVMGQGFGDTQYF.

The CDR3 DNA follows: TGTGCCAGCAGTTTAGCGCTCGGCAGGGGGTCGGGAGAGACCCAGTACTTC. Translation: CASSLALGRGSGETQYF. This sequence joins TRBV12-3 or TRBV12-4 and TRBJ2-5; the match to TRBD1 covers 7 bases. The CDR3 length is 17 residues. V lost 0 bases and J lost 4; bases outside the gene matches: 11.

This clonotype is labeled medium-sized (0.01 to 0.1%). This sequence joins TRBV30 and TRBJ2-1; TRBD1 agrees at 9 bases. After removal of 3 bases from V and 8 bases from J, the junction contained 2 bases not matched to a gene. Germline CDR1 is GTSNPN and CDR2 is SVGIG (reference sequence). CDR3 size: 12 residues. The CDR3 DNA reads TGTGCCTGGAGACAGGGGGCGGATGAGCAGTTCTTC. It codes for CAWRQGADEQFF.

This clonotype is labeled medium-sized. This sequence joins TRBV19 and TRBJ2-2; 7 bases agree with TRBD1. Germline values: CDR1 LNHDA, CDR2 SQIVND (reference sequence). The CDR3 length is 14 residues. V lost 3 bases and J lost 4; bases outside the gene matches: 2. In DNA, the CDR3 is TGTGCCAGTAGTATTGACAGGGCCACCGGGGAGCTGTTTTTT. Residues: CASSIDRATGELFF. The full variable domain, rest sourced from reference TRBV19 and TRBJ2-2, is DGGITQSPKYLFRKEGQNVTLSCEQNLNHDAMYWYRQDPGQGLRLIYYSQIVNDFQKGDIAEGYSVSREKKESFPLTVTSAQKNPTAFYLCASSIDRATGELFFGEGSRLTVL.

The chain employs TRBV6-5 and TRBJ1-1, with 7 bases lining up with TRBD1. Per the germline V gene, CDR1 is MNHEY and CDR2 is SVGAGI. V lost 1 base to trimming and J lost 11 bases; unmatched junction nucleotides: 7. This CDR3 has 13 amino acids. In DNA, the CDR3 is TGTGCCAGCAGTTACTACAACCAGGGGGAGGCTTTCTTT. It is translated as CASSYYNQGEAFF.

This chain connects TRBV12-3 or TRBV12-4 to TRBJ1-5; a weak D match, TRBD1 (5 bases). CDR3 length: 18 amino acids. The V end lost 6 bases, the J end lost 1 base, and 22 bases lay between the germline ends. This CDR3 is CASSLKTATLGSNQPQHF. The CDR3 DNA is TGTGCCAGCAGCCTAAAGACAGCCACGCTTGGGAGCAATCAGCCCCAGCATTTT.

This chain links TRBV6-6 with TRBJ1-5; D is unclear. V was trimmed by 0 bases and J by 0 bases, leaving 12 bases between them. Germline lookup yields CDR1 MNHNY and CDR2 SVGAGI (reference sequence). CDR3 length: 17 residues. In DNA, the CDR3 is TGTGCCAGCAGTTACTCTCTGGACGAAAATAGCAATCAGCCCCAGCATTTT. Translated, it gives CASSYSLDENSNQPQHF.

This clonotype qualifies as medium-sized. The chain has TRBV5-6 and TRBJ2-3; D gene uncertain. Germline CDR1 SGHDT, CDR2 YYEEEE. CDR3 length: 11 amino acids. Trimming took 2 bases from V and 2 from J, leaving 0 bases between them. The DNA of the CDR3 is TGTGCCAGCAGCTTCACAGATACGCAGTATTTT. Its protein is CASSFTDTQYF.

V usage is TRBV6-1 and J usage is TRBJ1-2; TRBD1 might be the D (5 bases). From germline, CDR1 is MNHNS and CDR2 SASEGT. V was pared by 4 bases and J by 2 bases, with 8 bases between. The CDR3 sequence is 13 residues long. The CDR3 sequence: CASSVQDNYGYTF. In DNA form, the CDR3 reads TGTGCCAGCAGTGTACAGGACAACTATGGCTACACCTTC.

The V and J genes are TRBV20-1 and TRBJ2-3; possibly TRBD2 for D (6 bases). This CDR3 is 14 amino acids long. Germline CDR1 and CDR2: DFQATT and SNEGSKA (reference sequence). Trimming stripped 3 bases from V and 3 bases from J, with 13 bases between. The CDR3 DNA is TGCAGTGCTAGGTCGGGGGTAGGGACAGATACGCAGTATTTT. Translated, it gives CSARSGVGTDTQYF.

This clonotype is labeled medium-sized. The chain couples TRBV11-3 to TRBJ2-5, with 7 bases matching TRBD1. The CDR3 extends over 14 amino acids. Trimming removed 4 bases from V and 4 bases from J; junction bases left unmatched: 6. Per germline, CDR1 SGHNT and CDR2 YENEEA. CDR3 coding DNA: TGTGCCAGCAGCTCACAGGGGTCCCCAGAGACCCAGTACTTC. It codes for CASSSQGSPETQYF.

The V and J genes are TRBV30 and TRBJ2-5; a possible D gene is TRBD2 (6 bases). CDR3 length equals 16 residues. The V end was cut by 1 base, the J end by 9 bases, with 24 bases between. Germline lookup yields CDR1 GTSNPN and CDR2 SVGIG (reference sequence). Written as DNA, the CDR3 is TGTGCCTGGAGTGACCCCGTAGCGGAGGCAAGAGAAGCCCAGTACTTC. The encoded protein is CAWSDPVAEAREAQYF. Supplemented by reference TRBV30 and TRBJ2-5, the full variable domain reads SQTIHQWPATLVQPVGSPLSLECTVEGTSNPNLYWYRQAAGRGLQLLFYSVGIGQISSEVPQNLSASRPQDRQFILSSKKLLLSDSGFYLCAWSDPVAEAREAQYFGPGTRLLVL.

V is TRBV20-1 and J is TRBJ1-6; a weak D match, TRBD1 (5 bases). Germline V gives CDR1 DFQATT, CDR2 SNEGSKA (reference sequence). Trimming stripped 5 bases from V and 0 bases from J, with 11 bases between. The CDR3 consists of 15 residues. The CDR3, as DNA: TGCAGTGCTCGGGGCCCGAGCTCCTATAATTCACCCCTCCACTTT. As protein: CSARGPSSYNSPLHF.

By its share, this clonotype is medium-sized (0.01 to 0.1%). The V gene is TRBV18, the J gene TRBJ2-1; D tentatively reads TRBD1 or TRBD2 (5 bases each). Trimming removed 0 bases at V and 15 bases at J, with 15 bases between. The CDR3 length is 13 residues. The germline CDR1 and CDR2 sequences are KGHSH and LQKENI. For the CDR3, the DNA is TGTGCCAGCTCACCACCCGCGAGGGGCCCCCGGTTCTTC. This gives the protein CASSPPARGPRFF.